The 18 T cell receptor beta chains in this list originate from one sample, sequenced in a study of blood T cell repertoires in COVID-19. Sequencing used immunoSEQ multiplex PCR; TCRdb keeps in-frame clones, though not all of them. In the table there are a few hundred thousand clones, 80% to 90% of which are singletons. Sample: peripheral blood. Every receptor here comes from a woman aged 40 to 50 who had recovered from COVID-19.

This clone was seen only once. The CDR3 spells CASSPFQGTNPEAFF. Here the CDR3 DNA reads TGTGCCAGCAGCCCCTTCCAGGGTACTAACCCAGAAGCTTTCTTT. J is TRBJ1-1 and V is TRBV6-6; possible D gene TRBD1, 5 bases. The CDR3 runs to 15 residues. The V and J ends lost 6 bases and 8 bases respectively, with 22 bases between them. Germline CDR1 is MNHNY and CDR2 is SVGAGI (reference sequence).

The gene calls are TRBV7-2 and TRBJ2-5, with a weak D call TRBD1 (5 bases). Germline V CDR1 and CDR2: SGHTA, FQGNSA. The ends were cut back, 5 bases at V and 1 base at J, with 8 bases in the middle. The CDR3 runs to 13 residues. CDR3 sequence reads: CASSLGPQETQYF. In DNA form, the CDR3 reads TGTGCCAGCAGCCTGGGGCCCCAAGAGACCCAGTACTTC.

This clone was recorded a few times. The CDR3 region has the DNA TGCGCCAGCAGCTACAAAGGGACTGATTCTGGCTACACCTTC. It encodes CASSYKGTDSGYTF. The V call is TRBV5-1, the J call TRBJ1-2; D is perhaps TRBD1 (5 bases). CDR3 size: 14 residues. The germline V gene encodes CDR1 SGHRS and CDR2 YFSETQ. Trimming removed 3 bases at V and 7 bases at J, with 16 bases between.

J is TRBJ1-3 and V is TRBV5-1; D remains ambiguous. This CDR3 is 15 amino acids long. From germline, CDR1 is SGHRS and CDR2 YFSETQ. V gave up 2 bases and J gave up 3 bases, with 12 bases separating them. The CDR3 sequence is CASSFTPQDGNTIYF. Here the CDR3 DNA reads TGCGCCAGCAGCTTCACCCCGCAGGATGGAAACACCATATATTTT.

The CDR3 protein is CASSVVGDSPLHF. The CDR3 nucleotides read TGTGCCAGCAGCGTAGTCGGGGATTCACCCCTCCACTTT. The V gene is TRBV9, the J gene TRBJ1-6, with no clear D. The ends were cut back, 0 bases at V and 8 bases at J, with 6 bases in the middle. CDR3 size: 13 residues. The germline gives CDR1 SGDLS, CDR2 YYNGEE.

This chain links TRBV5-1 with TRBJ1-4; 7 nucleotides match TRBD1. CDR3 length: 15 amino acids. With V trimmed by 1 base and J by 9 bases, 9 bases remained unmatched. In germline, CDR1 is SGHRS, CDR2 YFSETQ. CDR3 sequence (DNA): TGCGCCAGCAGCTTGAATGCAGGGGGTGCGAAAAAACTGTTTTTT. Encoded protein: CASSLNAGGAKKLFF.

DNA for the CDR3: TGTGCCAGCTCGGGGAGCACGAACACCGGGGAGCTGTTTTTT. Residues: CASSGSTNTGELFF. The chain recombines TRBV11-3 with TRBJ2-2, with D possibly matching TRBD2 (5 bases). Germline V gene sequence: CDR1 SGHNT, CDR2 YENEEA. This CDR3 is 14 amino acids long. The V end was cut by 8 bases, the J end by 0 bases, with 10 bases between.

This chain connects TRBV3-1 (or the pseudogene TRBV3-2) to TRBJ1-3; D remains unclear. Germline assignment: CDR1 LGHDT and CDR2 YNNKEL (reference sequence). The CDR3 covers 12 residues. V was pared by 1 base and J by 4 bases, with 2 bases between. The CDR3 DNA reads as TGTGCCAGCAGCCAAGCGGGAAACACCATATATTTT. It codes for CASSQAGNTIYF.

The genes are TRBV12-3 or TRBV12-4 and TRBJ1-1; 9 bases fit TRBD1. The junction had 6 bases not matched to a gene; V was cut back by 8 bases and J by 5 bases. This CDR3 comprises 13 residues. The CDR3 is CASEGQGGTEAFF. CDR3 coding DNA: TGTGCCAGCGAGGGACAGGGCGGGACTGAAGCTTTCTTT.

This chain uses TRBV7-9 with TRBJ1-2, with 8 bases lining up with TRBD1. J was trimmed by 5 bases and V by 1 base; bases with no gene match: 3. CDR1 and CDR2 from the germline V gene are SEHNR and FQNEAQ (reference sequence). The CDR3 is made up of 14 amino acids. CDR3 protein: CASSLGTGIYGYTF. As DNA, the CDR3 is TGTGCCAGCAGCTTAGGGACAGGGATATATGGCTACACCTTC.

The chain has TRBV14 and TRBJ2-7; possible D gene TRBD1, 6 bases. The germline V gene encodes CDR1 SGHDN and CDR2 FVKESK. Trimming stripped 1 base from V and 11 bases from J, with 12 bases between. The CDR3 loop spans 12 amino acids. The CDR3 here is CASSQGTGKKYF. The CDR3 DNA reads TGTGCCAGCAGCCAAGGAACAGGGAAGAAGTACTTC.

The rearrangement uses TRBV10-1 and TRBJ1-2; the match to TRBD1 covers 9 bases. CDR1 and CDR2 (germline): WNHNN, SYGVQD (reference sequence). The V segment lost 4 bases and the J segment 6 bases; nucleotides outside the gene matches: 6. The CDR3 consists of 14 residues. CDR3 bases: TGCGCCAGCAGTGGGGGACAGGGCAGGAATGGCTACACCTTC. Protein sequence: CASSGGQGRNGYTF.

J is TRBJ2-7 and V is TRBV7-9, with 7 bases that match TRBD1. CDR1 SEHNR and CDR2 FQNEAQ come from the germline V gene (reference sequence). CDR3 length equals 15 residues. After removal of 6 bases from V and 2 bases from J, the junction contained 10 bases not matched to a gene. CDR3 in amino acids: CASSTPGGRAYEQYF. The CDR3 DNA is TGTGCCAGCAGTACGCCAGGGGGTAGGGCCTACGAGCAGTACTTC. The variable domain in full, completed from reference TRBV7-9 and TRBJ2-7, reads DTGVSQNPRHKITKRGQNVTFRCDPISEHNRLYWYRQTLGQGPEFLTYFQNEAQLEKSRLLSDRFSAERPKGSFSTLEIQRTEQGDSAMYLCASSTPGGRAYEQYFGPGTRLTVT.

V is TRBV11-2 and J is TRBJ1-2; a possible D gene is TRBD1 (5 bases). Germline values: CDR1 SGHAT, CDR2 FQNNGV. CDR3 length: 13 residues. V lost 5 bases to trimming and J lost 5 bases, with 12 bases between them. The chain's CDR3 is CASSITGFYGYTF. DNA for the CDR3: TGTGCCAGCAGCATAACAGGCTTTTATGGCTACACCTTC.

V and J are TRBV3-1 (or the pseudogene TRBV3-2) and TRBJ1-1; TRBD1 is a possible D gene (5 bases). Trimming cost V 4 bases and J 7 bases, with 13 bases left between them. CDR1 and CDR2 from the germline V gene are LGHDT and YNNKEL (reference sequence). This CDR3 is 13 amino acids long. The CDR3: CASSLGQGVEAFF. The CDR3 DNA reads TGTGCCAGCAGCCTTGGGCAGGGTGTTGAAGCTTTCTTT.

This chain links TRBV18 with TRBJ1-2; TRBD1 matches at 9 bases. The CDR3 is made up of 15 amino acids. Germline loops: CDR1 KGHSH, CDR2 LQKENI. V shed 3 bases, J shed 8 bases, and the junction held 10 bases outside the gene matches. CDR3 in amino acids: CASSPAGQGRVGYTF. CDR3 sequence (DNA): TGTGCCAGCTCACCCGCTGGACAGGGGCGGGTCGGCTACACCTTC.

V and J are TRBV9 and TRBJ2-2; 11 bases line up with TRBD2. Per the germline V gene, CDR1 is SGDLS and CDR2 is YYNGEE. CDR3 length: 15 amino acids. Germline trimming cut 3 bases from V and 8 bases from J; bases unmatched to any gene: 6. The CDR3 DNA is TGTGCCAGCAGCGGATATAGGACTAGCGGGGGGGAGCTGTTTTTT. As protein: CASSGYRTSGGELFF.

The genes are TRBV7-9 and TRBJ2-3; TRBD2 matches 9 bases. CDR3 length: 17 amino acids. With V trimmed by 8 bases and J by 2 bases, 14 bases remained unmatched. Germline CDR1 SEHNR, CDR2 FQNEAQ (reference sequence). DNA for the CDR3: TGTGCCAGCGCCCCTCCCCTGGAGCGGGGGGACACAGATACGCAGTATTTT. It codes for CASAPPLERGDTDTQYF.